This TCR beta chain came from a study of tumor-infiltrating lymphocytes in primary liver carcinoma (dated by TCRdb to about 2017). Concerning the study at large: Of the five patients (three men and two women, aged 30 to 69 years), four had hepatocellular carcinoma and one had combined HCC and intrahepatic cholangiocarcinoma. Across five regions of each liver tumor, along with adjacent normal tissue and blood, the study brought together TCRbeta repertoire sequencing, expression microarrays and whole-exome sequencing. High reproducibility was observed for the technical replicate repertoires, with mean shared-clone rates approximately 0.9 and correlation coefficients above 0.95. Tumors of the five patients were stage T1-T3 N0M0 with maximum diameters of roughly 4.2 to 11 cm. A total of approximately 35 specimens from 5 patients, comprising 25 or so tumor regions, 5 adjacent noncancerous liver tissues and 5 peripheral blood samples, were covered by TCRbeta repertoire sequencing. Agilent mRNA microarray profiling was performed on the 25 tumor region samples to relate TCRbeta repertoire diversity to the local molecular phenotype. Each sample produced roughly 3.65 to 7.5 million productive TCRbeta reads, and read depth showed no significant difference between tissue types.

Without any cell sorting, total RNA and DNA were extracted together from roughly 21-30 mg of bulk tissue using the AllPrep DNA/RNA mini kit. Between late 2015 and 2016, roughly five patients in China with histopathologically diagnosed primary liver carcinoma had surgical resection. Patients had chronic HBV infection and were treatment-naive at sampling. Each tumor was sampled at five spatially separated regions: the superior, inferior, left-lateral and right-lateral poles and the tumor centre. Histological examination found more than 75% viable tumor cells in every tumor sample. Fresh tumor and adjacent tissue pieces were bisected; one half was stored in RNAlater at -80°C, the other sent for histology. What the work shows at the level of the full study, not this receptor alone: Comparison of CD4+ and CD8+ T cell repertoires was precluded by the use of bulk unsorted samples. The top 250 clones accounted for a significantly greater share of the repertoire in tumors than in blood (p = 0.039). Because only the TCR beta chain was sequenced and unpaired alpha chains were not captured, true repertoire diversity is likely underestimated. Only about 8-25% of top clones were found in all five regions of a tumor, suggesting spatial heterogeneity of tumor-infiltrating T cells. The study included only four or five patients, and the authors note findings should be validated in a larger study. Pairs of tumor regions showed greater repertoire overlap (mean around 35%) than tumor-adjacent pairs (roughly 17%) or tumor-blood pairs (approximately 14%), which is consistent with antigen-driven expansion.

Starting from roughly 540 ng total RNA, TCRbeta-specific cDNA was produced by reverse transcription with a constant-region primer and ProtoScript II reverse transcriptase. Construction of the TCRbeta libraries relied on three nested rounds of multiplex PCR, following a slightly modified ARM-PCR procedure. Sample barcodes and Illumina adapters were attached in a final 25-cycle PCR using Deep VentR polymerase. Amplicons of 200-500 bp were gel-purified with a QIAquick gel extraction kit before sequencing. TCRbeta amplicons were sequenced on an Illumina HiSeq 2500 with 250-bp paired-end reads. Concerning the study's data processing: To recover full CDR3 sequences, reads were quality-trimmed using Trimmomatic v0.33 and paired reads were then merged using FLASH v1.2.11. V, D and J germline segments were assigned to the rearranged TCRbeta sequences using MiGEC v1.2.1b. Clonotype statistics, along with Shannon-Wiener diversity indices, were calculated using VDJtools v1.0.0. Except for diversity analysis, only each sample's 250 most abundant clonotypes were used in subsequent analyses to reduce sampling bias. The raw public reads went through TCRdb reprocessing: fastp at Q25, MiXCR clone calling, in-frame beta chains kept. Here each entry gathers all rows of one CDR3 protein and keeps the most common genes and DNA. The V and J calls follow TCRdb's processing rather than the paper's. The sample has around 190,000 distinct CDR3 sequences on record, around four fifths of them singletons. The top ten clones comprise 15% to 20% of the sample.

A note on this clonotype: This clone's antigen is unknown. No qualities accompany the bases; no much larger clone lies one base away.

Sequencing used tumor tissue from primary liver carcinoma. The TCR was taken from a man between 40 and 49 years old with primary liver carcinoma and hepatitis B virus infection.

The DNA sequence is given as TGTGCCAGCAACCCCGTCGCAGGGTGGAACACTGAAGCTTTCTTT. This codes for CASNPVAGWNTEAFF. The rearranged chain carries TRBV12-3 or TRBV12-4 and TRBJ1-1; the D gene is possibly TRBD1, with 5 bases matching. Cut back by 7 bases and 1 base, the V and J ends lie 16 bases apart. The CDR3 contains 15 residues, cysteine and phenylalanine counted. The sequence is cut down to CDR3 DNA, 45 bases in frame from base 1.